The 6 T cell receptor beta chains below all came from one sample that was sequenced in a study of cytomegalovirus exposure and HLA in healthy donors. The primer mix had 60 Vbeta and 13 Jbeta primers. Clones were read by immunoSEQ multiplex PCR, and TCRdb kept only the in-frame ones, dropping some. The sample includes approximately 150,000 clones, more than 65% of them seen just once. The specimen sequenced was PBMCs. The receptors originated from a woman aged 40-49 years in good health and CMV-seropositive.

The V and J genes are TRBV5-1 and TRBJ2-5; a weak D match, TRBD1 (6 bases). Judging by the DNA end, TRBJ2-7 fits better; the J call may be wrong. The CDR3 is 18 residues long. Germline lookup yields CDR1 SGHRS and CDR2 YFSETQ. CDR3 sequence: CASSFTSVTRDKYYEQYF. In nucleotides, the CDR3 is TGCGCCAGCAGCTTTACATCAGTGACCCGGGACAAATACTACGAGCAGTACTTC.

V gene TRBV6-6 combines with J gene TRBJ2-1; tentatively, D is TRBD2 (5 bases). V was pared by 0 bases and J by 7 bases, with 16 bases between. Germline-derived CDR1 and CDR2 are MNHNY and SVGAGI (reference sequence). The CDR3 spans 16 residues. The chain's CDR3 is CASSYSSTPGVNEQFF. CDR3 nucleotide sequence: TGTGCCAGCAGTTACTCATCGACCCCCGGGGTTAATGAGCAGTTCTTC.

CDR3 region: CASSPGLAGGRPWNEQFF. In DNA form, the CDR3 reads TGTGCCAGCAGCCCCGGACTAGCGGGAGGACGGCCTTGGAATGAGCAGTTCTTC. The chain couples TRBV13 to TRBJ2-1, with TRBD2 identical over 14 bases. J was trimmed by 7 bases and V by 5 bases; bases with no gene match: 13. Germline V gene sequence: CDR1 PRHDT, CDR2 FYEKMQ (reference sequence). The CDR3 extends over 18 amino acids. Complete variable domain (other parts from reference TRBV13 and TRBJ2-1): AAGVIQSPRHLIKEKRETATLKCYPIPRHDTVYWYQQGPGQDPQFLISFYEKMQSDKGSIPDRFSAQQFSDYHSELNMSSLELGDSALYFCASSPGLAGGRPWNEQFFGPGTRLTVL.

The table lists this clone with a few counts. The chain uses TRBV6-6 and TRBJ2-1; the D gene is possibly TRBD2 (6 bases). V shed 4 bases and J shed 3 bases, with 16 bases lying between them. Germline assignment: CDR1 MNHNY and CDR2 SVGAGI (reference sequence). The CDR3 is 16 amino acids. This CDR3 reads CASSSTLAGNYNEQFF. CDR3 coding DNA: TGTGCCAGCAGTTCGACACTAGCAGGCAACTACAATGAGCAGTTCTTC.

This chain joins TRBV4-3 and TRBJ2-2, with TRBD2 identical over 12 bases. Germline CDR1 is LGHNA and CDR2 is YSLEER. The CDR3 runs to 18 residues. The trim removed 1 base at V and 5 bases at J, leaving 8 bases unmatched. The CDR3, as DNA: TGCGCCAGCAGCCAAGGCCCCCTAGCGGGAGGGGGGACCGGGGAGCTGTTTTTT. Translated, it gives CASSQGPLAGGGTGELFF.

V and J are TRBV5-1 and TRBJ2-1, with 16 bases lining up with TRBD2. This CDR3 is 16 amino acids long. The V gene end was trimmed by 1 base and the J gene end by 9 bases; junction bases not matched to a gene: 4. Germline values: CDR1 SGHRS, CDR2 YFSETQ. The CDR3 loop is CASSLPGLAGGGEQFF. The CDR3 DNA sequence: TGCGCCAGCAGCTTGCCGGGACTAGCGGGAGGGGGTGAGCAGTTCTTC.